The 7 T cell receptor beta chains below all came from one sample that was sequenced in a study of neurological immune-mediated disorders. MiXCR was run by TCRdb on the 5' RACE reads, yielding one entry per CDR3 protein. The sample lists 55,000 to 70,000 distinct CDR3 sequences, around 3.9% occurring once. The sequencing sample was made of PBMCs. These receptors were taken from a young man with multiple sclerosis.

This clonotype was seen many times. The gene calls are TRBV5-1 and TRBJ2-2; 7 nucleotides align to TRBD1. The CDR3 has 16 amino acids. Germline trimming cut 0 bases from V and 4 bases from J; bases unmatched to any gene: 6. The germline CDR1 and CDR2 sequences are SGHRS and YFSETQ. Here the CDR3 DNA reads TGCGCCAGCAGCTTGGAAGGGACAGCGGCCACCGGGGAGCTGTTTTTT. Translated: CASSLEGTAATGELFF.

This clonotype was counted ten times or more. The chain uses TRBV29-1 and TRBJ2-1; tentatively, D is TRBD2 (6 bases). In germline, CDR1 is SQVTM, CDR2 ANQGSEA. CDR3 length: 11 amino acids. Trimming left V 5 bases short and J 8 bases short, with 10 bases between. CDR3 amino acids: CSVLWRDEQFF. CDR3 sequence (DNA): TGCAGCGTTCTCTGGAGGGATGAGCAGTTCTTC.

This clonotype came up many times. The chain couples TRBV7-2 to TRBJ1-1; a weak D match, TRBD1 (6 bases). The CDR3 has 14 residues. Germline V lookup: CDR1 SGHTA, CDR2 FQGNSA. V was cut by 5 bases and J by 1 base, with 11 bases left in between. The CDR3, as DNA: TGTGCCAGCAGCCGGTGGGGGGCGAACACTGAAGCTTTCTTT. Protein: CASSRWGANTEAFF.

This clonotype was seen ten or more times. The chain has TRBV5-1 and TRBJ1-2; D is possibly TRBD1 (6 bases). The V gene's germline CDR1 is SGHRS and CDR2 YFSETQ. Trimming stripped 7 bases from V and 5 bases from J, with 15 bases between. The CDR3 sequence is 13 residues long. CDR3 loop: CASAHTGIYGYTF. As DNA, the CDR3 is TGCGCCAGCGCCCACACAGGGATTTATGGCTACACCTTC.

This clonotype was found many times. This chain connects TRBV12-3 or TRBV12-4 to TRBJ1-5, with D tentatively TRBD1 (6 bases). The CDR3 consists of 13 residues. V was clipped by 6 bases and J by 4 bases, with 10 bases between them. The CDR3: CASRTDSNQPQHF. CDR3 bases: TGTGCCAGCAGGACGGACAGTAATCAGCCCCAGCATTTT.

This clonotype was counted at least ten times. For the CDR3, the DNA is TGTGCCAGCTCAGCTCCCAGTAGGCCGGGAGGTGAAAAACTGTTTTTT. It encodes CASSAPSRPGGEKLFF. This chain joins TRBV18 and TRBJ1-4; D gene unclear. Germline loops: CDR1 KGHSH, CDR2 LQKENI. The ends were cut back, 5 bases at V and 7 bases at J, with 20 bases in the middle. The CDR3 has 16 amino acids. Drawing the rest from reference TRBV18 and TRBJ1-4, the complete variable domain is NAGVMQNPRHLVRRRGQEARLRCSPMKGHSHVYWYRQLPEEGLKFMVYLQKENIIDESGMPKERFSAEFPKEGPSILRIQQVVRGDSAAYFCASSAPSRPGGEKLFFGSGTQLSVL.

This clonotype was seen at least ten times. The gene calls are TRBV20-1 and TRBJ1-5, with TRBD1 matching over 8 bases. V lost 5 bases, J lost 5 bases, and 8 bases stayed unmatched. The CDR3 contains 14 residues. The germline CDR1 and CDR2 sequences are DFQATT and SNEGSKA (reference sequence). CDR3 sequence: CSASDRAGDQPQHF. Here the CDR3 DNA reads TGCAGTGCTTCGGACAGGGCGGGCGATCAGCCCCAGCATTTT.